This T cell receptor (beta chain) was recorded in a study of T cell responses to AZD1222 COVID-19 vaccine. Findings and caveats of the study: Donors skewed white British and female; clonal diversity was possibly underestimated.

Turning to this clone: Its antigen is still unknown.

This table comes from immunoSEQ multiplex PCR, and its TCRdb copy is limited to in-frame clones, with some not included. The repertoire consists of tens of thousands of clones, with roughly 86% occurring once and the leading ten covering about 5%. The input for sequencing was peripheral blood, taken on day 0 of MenACWY control vaccination. The receptor was derived from an adult in good health.

CDR3 sequence reads: CASSEEVGSYSGNTIYF. The CDR3 DNA sequence: TGTGCCAGCAGCGAGGAGGTCGGGTCTTACTCTGGAAACACCATATATTTT. The chain joins TRBV9 to TRBJ1-3; D gene ambiguous. Trimming removed 3 bases at V and 0 bases at J, with 16 bases between. This CDR3 spans 17 amino acids. The germline gives CDR1 SGDLS, CDR2 YYNGEE.